These 23 T cell receptor beta chains originate from one sample sequenced in a study of shared clonotypes between healthy human individuals. Only CD45RO-negative cells positively selected for CCR7 counted as naive CD8 cells, so terminally differentiated effector memory CD45RA+ cells were excluded. Libraries were prepared by immunoSEQ multiplex PCR; TCRdb keeps only in-frame clonotypes and omits some of them. The data show about 800,000 clones, about 96% seen once. The sequencing input was naive CD8+ T cells sorted from blood. The receptors were sampled from a man aged 25-45 years in good health.

A word on this clone: Other nucleotide sequences from this sample produce the same CDR3. This chain connects TRBV7-9 to TRBJ2-1; D not certain. CDR1 and CDR2 from the germline V gene are SEHNR and FQNEAQ (reference sequence). This CDR3 region has 12 residues. The germline V and J ends were trimmed by 3 bases and 7 bases, with 7 bases remaining between them. The CDR3 spells CASSLARNEQFF. The CDR3 DNA follows: TGTGCCAGCAGCTTGGCGCGGAATGAGCAGTTCTTC.

V usage is TRBV27 and J usage is TRBJ2-1; 15 bases are a match to TRBD2. The germline gives CDR1 MNHEY, CDR2 SMNVEV (reference sequence). This CDR3 contains 20 residues. V shed 5 bases and J 6 bases; nucleotides not matched to a gene: 17. CDR3 protein: CASSPIPGLAGGSLGNEQFF. In DNA, the CDR3 is TGTGCCAGCAGTCCGATACCCGGACTAGCGGGAGGGTCTTTGGGCAATGAGCAGTTCTTC.

This rearrangement joins TRBV15 to TRBJ2-2; D is perhaps TRBD1 or TRBD2 (5 bases each). The V end lost 3 bases, the J end lost 0 bases, and 14 bases lay between the germline ends. The CDR3 spans 17 residues. The germline gives CDR1 LNHNV, CDR2 YYDKDF (reference sequence). The CDR3 sequence is CATSSPPGRTNTGELFF. The DNA of the CDR3 is TGTGCCACCAGCAGTCCGCCGGGACGGACGAACACCGGGGAGCTGTTTTTT.

The chain has TRBV10-2 and TRBJ1-1, with D possibly being TRBD1 (6 bases). CDR1 WSHSY and CDR2 SAAADI come from the germline V gene. The V and J ends lost 3 bases and 1 base respectively, with 12 bases between them. The CDR3 loop spans 15 amino acids. The CDR3 nucleotides are TGCGCCAGCAGTGAAGGAGGGACAAGGAACACTGAAGCTTTCTTT. It codes for CASSEGGTRNTEAFF.

The rearrangement joins TRBV4-3 to TRBJ2-7; TRBD2 is a possible D gene (7 bases). Germline CDR1 and CDR2: LGHNA and YSLEER. Trimming cost V 4 bases and J 6 bases, with 16 bases left between them. The CDR3 totals 14 residues. The CDR3, as DNA: TGCGCCAGCAGCCTAAAAGGGGGGGATGGCGAGCAGTACTTC. Encoded protein: CASSLKGGDGEQYF.

This chain uses TRBV27 with TRBJ1-3, with D perhaps TRBD1 (6 bases). Trimming cost V 4 bases and J 0 bases, with 10 bases left between them. The CDR3 totals 15 residues. Germline V CDR1 and CDR2: MNHEY, SMNVEV (reference sequence). For the CDR3, the DNA is TGTGCCAGCAGTTCCTACAGGGACTCTGGAAACACCATATATTTT. Encoded protein: CASSSYRDSGNTIYF.

V usage is TRBV14 and J usage is TRBJ2-1; 10 bases fit TRBD2. This CDR3 is built from 20 residues. With V trimmed by 1 base and J by 3 bases, 15 bases remained unmatched. CDR1 is SGHDN and CDR2 is FVKESK in the germline V gene. DNA of the CDR3: TGTGCCAGCAGCCAAGTAAATCCGCTAGCGGGAGTGAAAATCTACAATGAGCAGTTCTTC. Translating gives CASSQVNPLAGVKIYNEQFF.

This chain connects TRBV7-6 to TRBJ2-2; tentative D call: TRBD2 (6 bases). V was clipped by 7 bases and J by 1 base, with 19 bases between them. The CDR3 spans 17 residues. Germline CDR1 and CDR2: SGHVS and FNYEAQ. CDR3 in DNA: TGTGCCAGCACCACTGTGGAGGTAGCGGAGAACACCGGGGAGCTGTTTTTT. Its protein product is CASTTVEVAENTGELFF.

The chain combines TRBV5-1 with TRBJ2-7; D gene uncertain. Between the trimmed V and J ends, which lost 0 bases and 2 bases, there was a span of 6 bases. Germline-derived CDR1 and CDR2 are SGHRS and YFSETQ. This CDR3 has 13 amino acids. The chain's CDR3 is CASSLDVTYEQYF. The DNA of the CDR3 is TGCGCCAGCAGCTTGGACGTCACCTACGAGCAGTACTTC. The whole variable domain, filled in from reference TRBV5-1 and TRBJ2-7, reads KAGVTQTPRYLIKTRGQQVTLSCSPISGHRSVSWYQQTPGQGLQFLFEYFSETQRNKGNFPGRFSGRQFSNSRSEMNVSTLELGDSALYLCASSLDVTYEQYFGPGTRLTVT.

This sequence joins TRBV10-2 and TRBJ2-2, with unresolved D. The CDR3 has 12 residues. V lost 0 bases and J lost 9, with 5 bases in between. Germline CDR1 WSHSY, CDR2 SAAADI. The CDR3 protein is CASSESARELFF. As DNA, the CDR3 is TGCGCCAGCAGTGAGTCAGCCCGGGAGCTGTTTTTT.

The chain recombines TRBV10-2 with TRBJ2-3; D ambiguous. The V end lost 5 bases, the J end lost 6 bases, and 12 bases lay between the germline ends. The CDR3 is made up of 13 amino acids. CDR1 WSHSY and CDR2 SAAADI come from the germline V gene. CDR3 protein: CASSPEISDTQYF. Here the CDR3 DNA reads TGCGCCAGCAGTCCCGAGATCTCGGATACGCAGTATTTT.

The chain employs TRBV4-3 and TRBJ2-1, with D tentatively TRBD1 (5 bases). Germline V lookup: CDR1 LGHNA, CDR2 YSLEER. The ends were cut back, 0 bases at V and 5 bases at J, with 17 bases in the middle. The CDR3 has 17 residues. Here the CDR3 DNA reads TGCGCCAGCAGCCAAGACAGGGCAGCCATTGAACACAATGAGCAGTTCTTC. It encodes CASSQDRAAIEHNEQFF.

This chain connects TRBV29-1 to TRBJ2-1, with 7 positions matching TRBD2. This CDR3 contains 13 residues. Trimming at V came to 6 bases and at J to 7 bases, leaving 9 bases not matched to a gene. The germline V gene has CDR1 SQVTM and CDR2 ANQGSEA. CDR3 loop: CSVTPGLRNEQFF. The CDR3 DNA reads as TGCAGCGTGACACCGGGACTACGAAATGAGCAGTTCTTC.

The CDR3 reads CASSLELSGIYQETQYF. CDR3 bases: TGCGCCAGCAGCTTAGAACTCAGCGGGATCTACCAAGAGACCCAGTACTTC. The J gene is TRBJ2-5, the V gene TRBV5-1; TRBD2 aligns across 7 bases. This CDR3 has 17 residues. Germline V gene sequence: CDR1 SGHRS, CDR2 YFSETQ. The junction had 10 bases not matched to a gene; V was cut back by 2 bases and J by 0 bases.

This clone was observed once. This chain connects TRBV2 to TRBJ2-7; TRBD1 or TRBD2 may be the D gene (6 bases each). The germline gives CDR1 SNHLY, CDR2 FYNNEI. The CDR3 runs 14 residues. Trimming removed 4 bases from V and 3 bases from J, with 13 bases in between. CDR3 nucleotides: TGTGCCAGCAGTGTACCGGAGGGGGGCTACGAGCAGTACTTC. Its protein product is CASSVPEGGYEQYF. Based on the CDR3 plus reference TRBV2 and TRBJ2-7, the full variable domain is EPEVTQTPSHQVTQMGQEVILRCVPISNHLYFYWYRQILGQKVEFLVSFYNNEISEKSEIFDDQFSVERPDGSNFTLKIRSTKLEDSAMYFCASSVPEGGYEQYFGPGTRLTVT.

With regard to this clone: A junction end diverges from the germline sequence, so it may reflect a read error. CDR3 DNA sequence: TGTGCTAGCAGCTTAGCGGCACCCGGTGGGACAGATACGCAGTATTTT. Amino acid sequence: CASSLAAPGGTDTQYF. The chain uses TRBV7-7 and TRBJ2-3; tentatively, D is TRBD2 (6 bases). Germline CDR1 SSHAT, CDR2 FNYEAQ (reference sequence). The CDR3 sequence is 16 residues long. The variable domain in full, with the rest retrieved from reference TRBV7-7 and TRBJ2-3, is GAGVSQSPRYKVTKRGQDVTLRCDPISSHATLYWYQQALGQGPEFLTYFNYEAQPDKSGLPSDRFSAERPEGSISTLTIQRTEQRDSAMYRCASSLAAPGGTDTQYFGPGTRLTVL.

This chain uses TRBV5-1 with TRBJ2-7, with a weak D call TRBD2 (6 bases). Trimming removed 2 bases at V and 3 bases at J, with 9 bases between. The CDR3 runs 13 residues. Germline CDR1 and CDR2: SGHRS and YFSETQ. For the CDR3, the DNA is TGCGCCAGCAGCTTCCGGCGGGACTACGAGCAGTACTTC. Protein sequence: CASSFRRDYEQYF.

Points on this clone: An end of the junction does not agree with germline; a read error may underlie this. This chain uses TRBV7-7 with TRBJ2-7; D not certain. The length of the CDR3 is 13 residues. Germline CDR1 is SSHAT and CDR2 is FNYEAQ (reference sequence). CDR3 region: CASSQHPAGEQYF. The CDR3 nucleotides read TGTGCTAGCAGCCAGCATCCCGCCGGCGAGCAGTACTTC.

The genes are TRBV28 and TRBJ1-1; no reliable D call. The CDR3 is 12 amino acids. In germline, CDR1 is MDHEN, CDR2 SYDVKM. Trimming left V 5 bases short and J 0 bases short, with 4 bases between. CDR3 region: CASSHMNTEAFF. CDR3 in DNA: TGTGCCAGCAGTCATATGAACACTGAAGCTTTCTTT.

This chain connects TRBV9 to TRBJ1-1; no clear D. The V end lost 4 bases, the J end lost 0 bases, and 4 bases lay between the germline ends. The length of the CDR3 is 12 residues. Germline CDR1 SGDLS, CDR2 YYNGEE. CDR3 sequence: CASSPMNTEAFF. In nucleotides, the CDR3 is TGTGCCAGCAGCCCTATGAACACTGAAGCTTTCTTT.

The rearrangement links TRBV6-5 to TRBJ1-2; D is undetermined. V shed 4 bases and J shed 7 bases, with 10 bases lying between them. This CDR3 has 12 amino acids. Germline CDR1 MNHEY, CDR2 SVGAGI. CDR3 in amino acids: CASSSTPFGYTF. The CDR3 DNA reads as TGTGCCAGCAGTTCCACCCCATTTGGCTACACCTTC.

V is TRBV9 and J is TRBJ2-7; TRBD2 is a possible D gene (5 bases). CDR3 length: 12 amino acids. The germline V gene has CDR1 SGDLS and CDR2 YYNGEE. V was pared by 3 bases and J by 3 bases, with 7 bases between. CDR3 loop: CASSDGDYEQYF. The CDR3 nucleotides are TGTGCCAGCAGCGACGGGGACTACGAGCAGTACTTC.

This chain uses TRBV27 with TRBJ2-5; no clear D gene. This CDR3 is 13 amino acids long. With 6 bases removed from V and 5 bases from J, the gap between germline ends came to 13 bases. Germline CDR1 reads MNHEY; CDR2 reads SMNVEV (reference sequence). The CDR3 DNA reads TGTGCCAGCAGGCCCCTGGATCAGGAGACCCAGTACTTC. Its protein product is CASRPLDQETQYF.